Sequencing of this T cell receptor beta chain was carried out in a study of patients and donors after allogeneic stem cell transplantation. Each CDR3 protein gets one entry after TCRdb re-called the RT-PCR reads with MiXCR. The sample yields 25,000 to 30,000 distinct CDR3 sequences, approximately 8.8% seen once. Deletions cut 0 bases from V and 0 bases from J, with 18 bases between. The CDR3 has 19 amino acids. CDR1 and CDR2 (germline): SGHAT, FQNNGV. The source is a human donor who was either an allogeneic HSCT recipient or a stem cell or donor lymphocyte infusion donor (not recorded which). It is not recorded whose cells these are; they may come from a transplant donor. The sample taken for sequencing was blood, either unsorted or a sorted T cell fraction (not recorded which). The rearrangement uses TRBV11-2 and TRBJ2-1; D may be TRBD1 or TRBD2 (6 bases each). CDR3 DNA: TGTGCCAGCAGCTTAGAACTCCGAGGGGGGCAAGTCTCCTACAATGAGCAGTTCTTC. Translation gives CASSLELRGGQVSYNEQFF.